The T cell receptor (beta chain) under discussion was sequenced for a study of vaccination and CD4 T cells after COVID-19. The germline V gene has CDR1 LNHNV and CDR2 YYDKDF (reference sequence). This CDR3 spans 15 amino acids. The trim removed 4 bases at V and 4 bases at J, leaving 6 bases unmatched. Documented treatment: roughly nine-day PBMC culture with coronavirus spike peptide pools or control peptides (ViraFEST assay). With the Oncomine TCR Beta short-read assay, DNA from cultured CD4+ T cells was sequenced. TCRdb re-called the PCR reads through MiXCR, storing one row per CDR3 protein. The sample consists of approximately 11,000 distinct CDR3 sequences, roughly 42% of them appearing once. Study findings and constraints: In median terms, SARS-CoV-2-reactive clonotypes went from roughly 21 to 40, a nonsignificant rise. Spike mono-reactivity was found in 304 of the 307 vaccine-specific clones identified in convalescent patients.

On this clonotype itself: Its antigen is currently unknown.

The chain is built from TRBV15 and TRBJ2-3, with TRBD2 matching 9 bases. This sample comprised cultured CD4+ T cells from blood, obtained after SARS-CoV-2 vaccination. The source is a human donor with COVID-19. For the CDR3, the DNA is TGTGCCACCAGCATCTCGGGACTAGCATCAGATACGCAGTATTTT. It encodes CATSISGLASDTQYF.